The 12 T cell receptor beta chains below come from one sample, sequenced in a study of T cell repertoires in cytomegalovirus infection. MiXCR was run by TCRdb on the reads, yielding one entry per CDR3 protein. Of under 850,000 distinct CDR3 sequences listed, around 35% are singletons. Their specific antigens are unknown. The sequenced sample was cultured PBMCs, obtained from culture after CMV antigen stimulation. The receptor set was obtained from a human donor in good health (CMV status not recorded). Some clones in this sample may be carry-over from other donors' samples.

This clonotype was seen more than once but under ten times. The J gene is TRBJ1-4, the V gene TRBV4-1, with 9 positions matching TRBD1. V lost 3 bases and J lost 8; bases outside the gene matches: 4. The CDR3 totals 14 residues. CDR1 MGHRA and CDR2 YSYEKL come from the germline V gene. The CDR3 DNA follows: TGCGCCAGCAGCCAGGGACAGGGTAGCGAAAAACTGTTTTTT. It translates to CASSQGQGSEKLFF.

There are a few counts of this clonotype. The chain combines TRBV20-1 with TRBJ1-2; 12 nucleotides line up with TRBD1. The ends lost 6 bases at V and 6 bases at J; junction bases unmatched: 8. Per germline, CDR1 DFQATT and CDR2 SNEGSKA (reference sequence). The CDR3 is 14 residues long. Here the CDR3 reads CSARGDRGLHGYTF. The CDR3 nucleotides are TGCAGTGCCAGGGGGGACAGGGGGCTTCATGGCTACACCTTC.

This CDR3 is CASSRQGINSPLHF. In DNA form, the CDR3 reads TGTGCCAGCAGCAGACAGGGGATCAATTCACCCCTCCACTTT. V is TRBV6-1 and J is TRBJ1-6, with 8 bases that match TRBD1. The CDR3 is 14 amino acids. Germline CDR1 and CDR2: MNHNS and SASEGT. V lost 6 bases, J lost 7 bases, and 5 bases stayed unmatched.

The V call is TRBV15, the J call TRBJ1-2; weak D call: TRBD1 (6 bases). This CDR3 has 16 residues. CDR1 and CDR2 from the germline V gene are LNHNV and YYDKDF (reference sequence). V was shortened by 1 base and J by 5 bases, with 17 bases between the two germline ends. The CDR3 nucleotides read TGTGCCACCAGCAGAGGGGGGGCCGGGAGAATATATGGCTACACCTTC. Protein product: CATSRGGAGRIYGYTF.

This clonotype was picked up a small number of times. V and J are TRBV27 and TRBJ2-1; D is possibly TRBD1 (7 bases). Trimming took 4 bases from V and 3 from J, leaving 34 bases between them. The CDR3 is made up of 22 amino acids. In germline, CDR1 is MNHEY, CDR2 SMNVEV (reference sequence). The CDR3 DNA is TGTGCCAGCAGTTCCAACCCCTCCCCGGCAGGGGGGATTTATGGGCACTACAATGAGCAGTTCTTC. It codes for CASSSNPSPAGGIYGHYNEQFF.

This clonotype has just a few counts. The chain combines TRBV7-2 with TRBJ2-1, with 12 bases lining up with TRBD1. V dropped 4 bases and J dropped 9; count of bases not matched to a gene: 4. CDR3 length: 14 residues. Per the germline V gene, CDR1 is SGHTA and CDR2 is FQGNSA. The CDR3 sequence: CASSSGTGGPEQFF. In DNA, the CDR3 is TGTGCCAGCAGCTCCGGGACAGGGGGCCCTGAGCAGTTCTTC.

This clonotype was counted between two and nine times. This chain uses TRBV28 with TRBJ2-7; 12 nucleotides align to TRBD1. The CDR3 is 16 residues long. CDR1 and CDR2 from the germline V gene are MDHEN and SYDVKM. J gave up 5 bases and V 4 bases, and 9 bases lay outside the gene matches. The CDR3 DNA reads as TGTGCCAGCAGTTCCGGGACAGGGGGCGGGTCCCACGAGCAGTACTTC. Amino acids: CASSSGTGGGSHEQYF.

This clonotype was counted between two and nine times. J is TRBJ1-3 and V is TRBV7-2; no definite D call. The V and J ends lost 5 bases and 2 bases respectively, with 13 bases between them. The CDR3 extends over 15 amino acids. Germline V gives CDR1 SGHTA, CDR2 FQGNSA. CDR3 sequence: CASSPHRAAGNTIYF. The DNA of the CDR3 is TGTGCCAGCAGCCCTCATAGGGCGGCTGGAAACACCATATATTTT.

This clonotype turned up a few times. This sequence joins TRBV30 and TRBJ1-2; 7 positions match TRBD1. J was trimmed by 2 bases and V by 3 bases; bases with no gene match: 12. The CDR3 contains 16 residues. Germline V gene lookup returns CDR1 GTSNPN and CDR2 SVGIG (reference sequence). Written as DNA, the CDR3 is TGTGCCTGGAGACCTCTTAACAGGGGTACCAACTATGGCTACACCTTC. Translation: CAWRPLNRGTNYGYTF.

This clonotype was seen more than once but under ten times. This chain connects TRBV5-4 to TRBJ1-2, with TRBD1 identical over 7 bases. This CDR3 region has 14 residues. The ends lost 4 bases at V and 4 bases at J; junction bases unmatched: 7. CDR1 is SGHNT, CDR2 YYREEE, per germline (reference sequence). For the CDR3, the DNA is TGTGCCAGCAGCCCTGGACAGGACCCCTATGGCTACACCTTC. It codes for CASSPGQDPYGYTF.

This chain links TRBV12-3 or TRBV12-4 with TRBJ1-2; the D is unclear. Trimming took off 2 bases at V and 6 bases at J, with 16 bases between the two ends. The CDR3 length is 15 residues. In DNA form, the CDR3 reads TGTGCCAGCAGTTTATCGCAACTTTGGATGGATGGCTACACCTTC. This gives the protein CASSLSQLWMDGYTF.

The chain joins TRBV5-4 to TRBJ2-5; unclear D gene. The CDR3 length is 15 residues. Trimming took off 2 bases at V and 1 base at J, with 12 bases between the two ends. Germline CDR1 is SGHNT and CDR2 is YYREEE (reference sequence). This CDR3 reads CASSFGPPGQETQYF. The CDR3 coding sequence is TGTGCCAGCAGCTTCGGTCCTCCAGGCCAAGAGACCCAGTACTTC.